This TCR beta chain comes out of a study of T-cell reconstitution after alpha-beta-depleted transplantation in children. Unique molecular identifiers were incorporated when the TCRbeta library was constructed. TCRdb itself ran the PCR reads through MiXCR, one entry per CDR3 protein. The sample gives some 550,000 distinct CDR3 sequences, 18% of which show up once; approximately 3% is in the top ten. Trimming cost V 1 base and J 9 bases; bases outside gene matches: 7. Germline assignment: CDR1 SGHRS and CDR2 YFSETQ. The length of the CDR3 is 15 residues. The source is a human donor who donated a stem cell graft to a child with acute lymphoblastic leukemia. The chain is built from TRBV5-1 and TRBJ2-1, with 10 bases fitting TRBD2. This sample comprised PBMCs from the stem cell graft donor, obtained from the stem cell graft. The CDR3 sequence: CASSLSPSGRFEQFF. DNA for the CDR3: TGCGCCAGCAGCTTGAGTCCTAGCGGGAGATTTGAGCAGTTCTTC.